The next 10 T cell receptor beta chains were all read from a single sample in a study of CD8+ T cells in alopecia areata. Investigators isolated RNA and reverse transcribed it into cDNA to act as the sequencing template. Measured with immunoSEQ multiplex PCR; TCRdb has only the in-frame clones, and not every one. The sample consists of 200,000 to 250,000 clones, around 62% of them appearing once. This material consisted of CD4+ T cells sorted from blood, taken at week 0. All receptors derive from a human donor with alopecia areata.

The chain links TRBV2 to TRBJ1-6; the D gene is possibly TRBD1 (5 bases). Germline V lookup: CDR1 SNHLY, CDR2 FYNNEI. The length of the CDR3 is 13 residues. The V and J ends lost 0 bases and 9 bases respectively, with 6 bases between them. The CDR3 DNA sequence: TGTGCCAGCAGTGAAGCGAGGGGTTCACCCCTCCACTTT. Its protein product is CASSEARGSPLHF. The entire variable domain, with the rest obtained from reference TRBV2 and TRBJ1-6, is as follows: EPEVTQTPSHQVTQMGQEVILRCVPISNHLYFYWYRQILGQKVEFLVSFYNNEISEKSEIFDDQFSVERPDGSNFTLKIRSTKLEDSAMYFCASSEARGSPLHFGNGTRLTVT.

This clone was seen only a few times. The J gene is TRBJ1-4, the V gene TRBV19, with D perhaps TRBD1 (6 bases). Germline V CDR1 and CDR2: LNHDA, SQIVND (reference sequence). The V end lost 5 bases, the J end lost 8 bases, and 15 bases lay between the germline ends. This CDR3 has 14 residues. The CDR3 DNA is TGTGCCAGTAGTGGCAGGGGATTCGAGGAAAAACTGTTTTTT. It is translated as CASSGRGFEEKLFF. The whole variable domain, remainder taken from reference TRBV19 and TRBJ1-4, is DGGITQSPKYLFRKEGQNVTLSCEQNLNHDAMYWYRQDPGQGLRLIYYSQIVNDFQKGDIAEGYSVSREKKESFPLTVTSAQKNPTAFYLCASSGRGFEEKLFFGSGTQLSVL.

This chain joins TRBV5-1 and TRBJ2-7, with no clear D. Germline-derived CDR1 and CDR2 are SGHRS and YFSETQ. This CDR3 comprises 14 residues. The V end was cut by 4 bases, the J end by 0 bases, with 11 bases between. CDR3 coding DNA: TGCGCCAGCAGCCTCAACACGGACTCCTACGAGCAGTACTTC. Protein sequence: CASSLNTDSYEQYF.

This chain connects TRBV2 to TRBJ2-3, with 7 bases identical to TRBD2. V dropped 5 bases and J dropped 0; count of bases not matched to a gene: 5. CDR1 and CDR2 from the germline V gene are SNHLY and FYNNEI. The CDR3 spans 15 residues. CDR3 sequence: CASSSQRGSTDTQYF. The CDR3 coding sequence is TGTGCCAGCAGTAGCCAGCGGGGTAGCACAGATACGCAGTATTTT.

CDR3 in DNA: TGTGCCAGCACCCTCTCCCTAGGGAACACTGAAGCTTTCTTT. Its translation is CASTLSLGNTEAFF. The gene calls are TRBV6-5 and TRBJ1-1; D is undetermined. Germline V CDR1 and CDR2: MNHEY, SVGAGI. CDR3 length equals 14 residues. Deletions cut 7 bases from V and 1 base from J, with 13 bases between.

The V and J genes are TRBV4-2 and TRBJ1-2; 8 bases agree with TRBD1. Germline CDR1 is LGHNA and CDR2 is YNFKEQ. V shed 0 bases, J shed 8 bases, and the junction held 5 bases outside the gene matches. The length of the CDR3 is 14 residues. CDR3: CASSQEVGQGGYTF. The CDR3 coding sequence is TGTGCCAGCAGCCAAGAGGTTGGACAGGGAGGCTACACCTTC.

This clone was observed a few times. This chain connects TRBV15 to TRBJ2-3; D gene uncertain. V gave up 1 base and J gave up 8 bases, with 10 bases separating them. This CDR3 is 13 amino acids long. Germline lookup yields CDR1 LNHNV and CDR2 YYDKDF (reference sequence). CDR3 DNA: TGTGCCACCAGCAGAGTGACCCCCCCTACGCAGTATTTT. It codes for CATSRVTPPTQYF.

This clone was picked up a small number of times. The rearrangement joins TRBV11-2 to TRBJ1-3; tentatively, D is TRBD1 (6 bases). The ends were cut back, 5 bases at V and 7 bases at J, with 12 bases in the middle. The germline gives CDR1 SGHAT, CDR2 FQNNGV. CDR3 size: 13 residues. DNA for the CDR3: TGTGCCAGCAGCCCAGGGGTACGGAACACCATATATTTT. Translated: CASSPGVRNTIYF.

The rearrangement joins TRBV30 to TRBJ1-4; TRBD1 matches at 7 bases. The V gene end was trimmed by 4 bases and the J gene end by 8 bases; junction bases not matched to a gene: 10. The CDR3 runs 14 residues. Germline values: CDR1 GTSNPN, CDR2 SVGIG (reference sequence). The CDR3 coding sequence is TGTGCCTGGACCGCGGCAGGGGGTGCCGAAAAACTGTTTTTT. Translated: CAWTAAGGAEKLFF.

In this sample, this clone turned up a few times. The chain links TRBV6-6 to TRBJ2-7, with D tentatively TRBD2 (5 bases). Germline loops: CDR1 MNHNY, CDR2 SVGAGI (reference sequence). The germline V and J ends were trimmed by 7 bases and 4 bases, with 14 bases remaining between them. This CDR3 has 13 amino acids. The CDR3 loop reads CASTQRWEYEQYF. The DNA of the CDR3 is TGTGCCAGCACCCAACGTTGGGAGTACGAGCAGTACTTC.